The present entry profiles one T cell receptor beta chain with its context. Its antigen remains unidentified. At study entry, adolescents had tuberculin skin tests and IGRA screening. Germline CDR1 reads SNHLY; CDR2 reads FYNNEI. V gave up 6 bases and J gave up 1 base; unmatched junction bases: 9. The CDR3 has 17 residues. These data come from a study of T cells in tuberculosis. For the study at large: A South African cohort included IGRA-negative adolescents, latently infected IGRA-positive adolescents and adults with active tuberculosis. Broader study findings: Smaller distances to GMM-specific TCRs suggested their expansion in active tuberculosis. Shorter CDR3-alpha in active tuberculosis partly drove smaller distances.

The method was immunoSEQ multiplex PCR; TCRdb's version includes in-frame clones alone and lacks a portion of them. Altogether 40,000 to 50,000 clones are present, around 95% being singletons, with the ten largest covering 3% to 4%. The receptor's source is a donor aged 5 to 30 with latent tuberculosis or without tuberculosis infection. Sequencing was done on a sample of PBMCs. The chain joins TRBV2 to TRBJ1-3, with 10 bases that match TRBD1. CDR3 protein: CASSEGTGVGSGNTIYF. The CDR3 nucleotides read TGTGCCAGCAGCGAGGGGACAGGGGTAGGATCTGGAAACACCATATATTTT.